This T cell receptor (beta chain) was profiled in a study of T cells in Graves' hyperthyroidism and ophthalmopathy. Whole-study results and caveats: The model made its ophthalmopathy prediction, and onset followed a median roughly 6.5 months later.

Among the patients, aged 18 to 65, hyperthyroidism was newly diagnosed and had lasted under 2 months. The diagnoses drew upon clinical symptoms, serum thyroxine and TRAb, thyroid ultrasound and orbital computed tomography. Fresh peripheral blood, about 9.9 ml, yielded the PBMCs. What was amplified from RNA transcripts were TCR beta CDR3 regions. The HTBI set primed first-round TCR CDR3 RT-PCR. TCRdb ran MiXCR on the multiplex PCR reads and lists one entry per CDR3 protein. The table has 280,000 or so distinct CDR3 sequences, around 15% seen once; the top ten hold roughly 31%. This clonotype was seen many times. Its antigen is not known. Trimming stripped 0 bases from V and 6 bases from J, with 22 bases between. Germline V gene lookup returns CDR1 SGDLS and CDR2 YYNGEE. There are 18 residues in the CDR3.

The sample consisted of blood. This rearrangement joins TRBV9 to TRBJ2-1; perhaps TRBD1 as D (5 bases). This TCR came from a woman in her fifties or sixties with Graves' hyperthyroidism that later progressed to Graves' ophthalmopathy. CDR3 amino acids: CASSVARGAPEGVNEQFF. Here the CDR3 DNA reads TGTGCCAGCAGCGTAGCTCGCGGAGCTCCCGAAGGGGTCAATGAGCAGTTCTTC.